Sequencing of this T cell receptor (beta chain) was carried out in a study of response to subunit inactivated influenza vaccine. Points from the study as a whole: With each seasonal influenza vaccination, the authors suggested, few new T cells are recruited.

Looked up from germline, CDR1 is LNHNV and CDR2 is YYDKDF (reference sequence). Trimming left V 2 bases short and J 6 bases short, with 17 bases between. The CDR3 sequence is 16 residues long. This clonotype was picked up many times. The antigen remains undetermined. Using its own MiXCR run on the RT-PCR reads, TCRdb lists one record per CDR3 protein. Of about 240,000 distinct CDR3 sequences listed, roughly an eighth are singletons. The sequencing here drew on non-naive T cells sorted from PBMCs, taken 14 days before vaccination. The chain couples TRBV15 to TRBJ2-1; a possible D gene is TRBD2 (6 bases). This TCR was recovered from a middle-aged man who received an inactivated influenza vaccine. The CDR3 reads CATSRLRDGHLNEQFF. The CDR3 DNA reads TGTGCCACCAGCAGATTGCGGGACGGACACCTCAATGAGCAGTTCTTC.